This TCR beta chain appears in the sequencing data of a study of cytomegalovirus exposure and HLA in healthy donors. Study results and caveats: In the approximately 120 validation repertoires, a later analysis found that first-cohort TCR clusters tended to co-occur. It was reported that the classifier diagnosed cytomegalovirus status with high specificity and sensitivity in both the original and validation cohorts.

From germline, CDR1 is KGHSH and CDR2 LQKENI. The V end lost 2 bases, the J end lost 6 bases, and 15 bases lay between the germline ends. The CDR3 is 15 amino acids. With regard to this clone: The antigen remains undetermined.

The assay was immunoSEQ multiplex PCR, and TCRdb's table has in-frame clones only and misses some. This table has 120,000 or so clones, about 91% appearing once. The V gene is TRBV18, the J gene TRBJ2-3; D gene uncertain. This sequence was found in a woman younger than 35 in good health and CMV-seronegative. The sequencing input was PBMCs. CDR3 sequence reads: CASSPEDGLGDTQYF. The CDR3 coding sequence is TGTGCCAGCTCACCAGAGGATGGCCTTGGGGATACGCAGTATTTT.